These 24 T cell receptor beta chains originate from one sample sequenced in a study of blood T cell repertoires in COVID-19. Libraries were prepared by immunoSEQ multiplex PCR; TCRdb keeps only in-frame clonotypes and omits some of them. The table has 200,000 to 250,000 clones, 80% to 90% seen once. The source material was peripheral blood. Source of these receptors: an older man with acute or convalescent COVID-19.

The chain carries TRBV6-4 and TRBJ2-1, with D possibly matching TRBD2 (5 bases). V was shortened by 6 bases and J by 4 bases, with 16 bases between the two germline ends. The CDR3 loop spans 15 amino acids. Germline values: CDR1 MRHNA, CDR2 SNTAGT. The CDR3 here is CASSARGTGYNEQFF. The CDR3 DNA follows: TGTGCCAGCAGCGCCCGGGGAACCGGGTACAATGAGCAGTTCTTC.

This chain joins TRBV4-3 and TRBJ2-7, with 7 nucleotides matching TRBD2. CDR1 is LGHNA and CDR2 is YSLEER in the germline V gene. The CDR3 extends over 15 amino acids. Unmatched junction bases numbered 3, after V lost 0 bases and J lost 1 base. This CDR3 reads CASSQDPAGSYEQYF. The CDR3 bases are TGCGCCAGCAGCCAAGATCCAGCGGGGTCCTACGAGCAGTACTTC.

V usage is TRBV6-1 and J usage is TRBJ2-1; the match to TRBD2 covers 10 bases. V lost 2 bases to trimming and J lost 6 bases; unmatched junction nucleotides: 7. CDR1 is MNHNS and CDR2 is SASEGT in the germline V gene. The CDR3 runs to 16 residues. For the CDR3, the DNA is TGTGCCAGCAGTGAAAATCCGGGACTAGCGTTCAATGAGCAGTTCTTC. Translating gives CASSENPGLAFNEQFF.

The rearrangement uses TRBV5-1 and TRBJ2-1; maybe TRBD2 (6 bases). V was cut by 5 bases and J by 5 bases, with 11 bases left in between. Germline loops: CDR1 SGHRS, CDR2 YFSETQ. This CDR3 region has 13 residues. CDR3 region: CASRPGVDNEQFF. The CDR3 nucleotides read TGCGCCAGCAGACCGGGAGTTGACAATGAGCAGTTCTTC.

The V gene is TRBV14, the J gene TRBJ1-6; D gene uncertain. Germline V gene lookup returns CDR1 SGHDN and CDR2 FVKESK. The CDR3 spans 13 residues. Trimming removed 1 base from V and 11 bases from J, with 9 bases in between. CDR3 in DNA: TGTGCCAGCAGCCAAGCGGGGAATACACCCCTCCACTTT. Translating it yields CASSQAGNTPLHF.

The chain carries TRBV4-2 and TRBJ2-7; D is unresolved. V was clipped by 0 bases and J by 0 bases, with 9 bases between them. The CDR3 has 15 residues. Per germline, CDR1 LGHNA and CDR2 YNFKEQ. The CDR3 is CASSQDFPLSYEQYF. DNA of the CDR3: TGTGCCAGCAGCCAAGATTTTCCTCTCTCCTACGAGCAGTACTTC.

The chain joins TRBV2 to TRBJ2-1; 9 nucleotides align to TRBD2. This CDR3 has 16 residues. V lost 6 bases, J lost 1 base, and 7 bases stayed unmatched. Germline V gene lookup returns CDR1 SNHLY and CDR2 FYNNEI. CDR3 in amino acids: CASRGTREGSYNEQFF. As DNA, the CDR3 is TGTGCCAGCAGGGGTACGCGGGAGGGTTCCTACAATGAGCAGTTCTTC.

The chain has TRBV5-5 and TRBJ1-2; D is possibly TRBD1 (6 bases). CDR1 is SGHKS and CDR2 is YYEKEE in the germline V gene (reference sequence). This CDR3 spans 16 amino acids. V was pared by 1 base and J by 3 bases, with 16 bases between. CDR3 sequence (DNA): TGTGCCAGCAGCTTGAAAGCAGGGGTACGGGACTATGGCTACACCTTC. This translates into CASSLKAGVRDYGYTF.

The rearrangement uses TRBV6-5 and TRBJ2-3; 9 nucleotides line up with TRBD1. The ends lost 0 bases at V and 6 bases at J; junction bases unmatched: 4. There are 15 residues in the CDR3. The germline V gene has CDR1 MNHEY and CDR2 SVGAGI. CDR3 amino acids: CASSYSIDRGDTQYF. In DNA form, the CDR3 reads TGTGCCAGCAGTTACTCCATCGACAGGGGGGATACGCAGTATTTT.

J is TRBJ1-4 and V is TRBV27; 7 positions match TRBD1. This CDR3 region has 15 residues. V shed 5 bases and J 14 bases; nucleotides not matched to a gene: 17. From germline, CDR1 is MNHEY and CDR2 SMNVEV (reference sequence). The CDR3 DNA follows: TGTGCCAGCAGTCGTTGGACAGGTGGGCACGAAGGGCTGTTTTTT. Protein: CASSRWTGGHEGLFF.

Here the CDR3 DNA reads TGCGCCAGCAGCCAATTTAAAGGGAGGGAAAAACTGTTTTTT. It yields the protein CASSQFKGREKLFF. The chain couples TRBV4-3 to TRBJ1-4; no firm D call. The CDR3 is 14 amino acids. Per the germline V gene, CDR1 is LGHNA and CDR2 is YSLEER. V lost 2 bases to trimming and J lost 8 bases, with 12 bases between them.

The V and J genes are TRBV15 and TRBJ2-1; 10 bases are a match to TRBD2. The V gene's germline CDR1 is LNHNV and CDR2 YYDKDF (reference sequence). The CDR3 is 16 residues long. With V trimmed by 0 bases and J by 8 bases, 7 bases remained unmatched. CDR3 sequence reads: CATSRDAASGGYEQFF. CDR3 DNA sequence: TGTGCCACCAGCAGAGATGCGGCTAGCGGGGGCTATGAGCAGTTCTTC.

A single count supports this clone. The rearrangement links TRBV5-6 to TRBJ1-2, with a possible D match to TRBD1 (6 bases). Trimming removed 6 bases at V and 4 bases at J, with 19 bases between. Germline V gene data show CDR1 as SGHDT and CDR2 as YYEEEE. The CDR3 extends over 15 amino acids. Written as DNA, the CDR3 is TGTGCCAGCACCCCCCGGGGAGGGGGAAGCTATGGCTACACCTTC. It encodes CASTPRGGGSYGYTF.

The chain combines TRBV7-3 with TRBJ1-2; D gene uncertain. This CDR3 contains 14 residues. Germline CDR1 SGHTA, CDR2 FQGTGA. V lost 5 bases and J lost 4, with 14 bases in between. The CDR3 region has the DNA TGTGCCAGCAGCCCCCCCCGCGGCAGCTATGGCTACACCTTC. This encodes CASSPPRGSYGYTF.

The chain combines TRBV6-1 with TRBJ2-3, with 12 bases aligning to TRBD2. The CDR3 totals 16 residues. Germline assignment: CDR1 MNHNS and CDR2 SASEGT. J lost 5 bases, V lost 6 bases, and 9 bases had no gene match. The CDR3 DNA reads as TGTGCCAGCAGCGAAACTAGCGGGAGGTTTGGAGATACGCAGTATTTT. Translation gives CASSETSGRFGDTQYF.

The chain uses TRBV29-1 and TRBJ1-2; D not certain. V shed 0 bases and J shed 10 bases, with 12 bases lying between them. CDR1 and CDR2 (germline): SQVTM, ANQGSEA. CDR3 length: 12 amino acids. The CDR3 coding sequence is TGCAGCGTTGAAGAGAGGGCCCAGGCCTACACCTTC. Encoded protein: CSVEERAQAYTF. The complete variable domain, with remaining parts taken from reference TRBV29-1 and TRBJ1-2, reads SAVISQKPSRDICQRGTSLTIQCQVDSQVTMMFWYRQQPGQSLTLIATANQGSEATYESGFVIDKFPISRPNLTFSTLTVSNMSPEDSSIYLCSVEERAQAYTFGSGTRLTVV.

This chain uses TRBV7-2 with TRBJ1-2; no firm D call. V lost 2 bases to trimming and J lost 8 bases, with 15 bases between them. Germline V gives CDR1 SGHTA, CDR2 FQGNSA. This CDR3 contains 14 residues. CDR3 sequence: CASSLMSERRGYTF. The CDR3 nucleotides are TGTGCCAGCAGCTTAATGTCAGAGAGGAGAGGCTACACCTTC.

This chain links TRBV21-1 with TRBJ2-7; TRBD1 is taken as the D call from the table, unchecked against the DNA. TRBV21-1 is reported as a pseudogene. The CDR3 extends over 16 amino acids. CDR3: CASSKAPRGPFYEQYF. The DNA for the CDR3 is TGTGCCAGCAGCAAAGCGCCCAGGGGGCCTTTCTACGAGCAGTACTTC.

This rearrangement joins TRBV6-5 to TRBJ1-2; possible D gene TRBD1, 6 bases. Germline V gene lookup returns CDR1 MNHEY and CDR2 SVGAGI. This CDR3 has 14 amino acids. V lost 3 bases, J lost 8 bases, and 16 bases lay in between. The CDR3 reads CASSYRGADWGYTF. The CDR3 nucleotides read TGTGCCAGCAGTTATCGGGGGGCGGATTGGGGCTACACCTTC.

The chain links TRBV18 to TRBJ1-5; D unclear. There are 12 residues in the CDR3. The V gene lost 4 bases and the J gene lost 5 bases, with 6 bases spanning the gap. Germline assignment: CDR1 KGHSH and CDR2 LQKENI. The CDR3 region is CASSRADQPQHF. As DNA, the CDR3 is TGTGCCAGCTCACGTGCAGATCAGCCCCAGCATTTT.

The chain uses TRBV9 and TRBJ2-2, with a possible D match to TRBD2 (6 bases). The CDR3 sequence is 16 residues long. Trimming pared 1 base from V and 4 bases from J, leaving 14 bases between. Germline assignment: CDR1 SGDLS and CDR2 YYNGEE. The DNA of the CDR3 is TGTGCCAGCAGCGTACTGCTCGGTAGCGGCACCGGGGAGCTGTTTTTT. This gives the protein CASSVLLGSGTGELFF.

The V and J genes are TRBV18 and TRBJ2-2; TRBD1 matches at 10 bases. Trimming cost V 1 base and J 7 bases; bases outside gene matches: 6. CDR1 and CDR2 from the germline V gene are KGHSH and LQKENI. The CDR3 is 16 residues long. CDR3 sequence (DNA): TGTGCCAGCTCACCACGGACAGGGGGAATTCTCGGGGAGCTGTTTTTT. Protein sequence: CASSPRTGGILGELFF.

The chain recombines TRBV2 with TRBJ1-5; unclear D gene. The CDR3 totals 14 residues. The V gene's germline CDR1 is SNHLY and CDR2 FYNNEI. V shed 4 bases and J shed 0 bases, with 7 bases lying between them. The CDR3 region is CASSGEFSNQPQHF. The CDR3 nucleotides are TGTGCCAGCAGTGGCGAATTTAGCAATCAGCCCCAGCATTTT.

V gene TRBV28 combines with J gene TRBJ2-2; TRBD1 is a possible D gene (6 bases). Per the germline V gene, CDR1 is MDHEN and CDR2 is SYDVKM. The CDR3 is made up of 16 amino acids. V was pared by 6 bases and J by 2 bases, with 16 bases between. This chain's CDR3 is CASRQAGTPNTGELFF. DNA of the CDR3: TGTGCCAGCAGACAAGCCGGGACACCTAACACCGGGGAGCTGTTTTTT.